This passage covers 20 T cell receptor beta chains from one sample sequenced in a study of T cell repertoires in cytomegalovirus infection. These receptors' antigens are unknown. MiXCR, run by TCRdb on the reads, gives a single entry per CDR3 protein. The sample contains hundreds of thousands of distinct CDR3 sequences, 30% to 35% of which appear only once. Sequenced here: cultured CD8+ T cells from PBMCs, sampled from culture after CMV antigen stimulation. These TCRs come from a human donor in good health (CMV status not recorded). Some clones in this sample may be carry-over from other donors' samples.

The chain links TRBV7-9 to TRBJ1-2, with 10 bases lining up with TRBD1. The CDR3 sequence is 14 residues long. CDR1 is SEHNR, CDR2 FQNEAQ, per germline (reference sequence). J gave up 6 bases and V 5 bases, and 6 bases lay outside the gene matches. The chain's CDR3 is CASSQTGGWDGYTF. CDR3 coding DNA: TGTGCCAGCAGCCAGACAGGGGGCTGGGATGGCTACACCTTC.

This clonotype was seen ten or more times. This chain joins TRBV7-6 and TRBJ2-1; 10 positions agree with TRBD2. This CDR3 spans 17 amino acids. CDR1 and CDR2 (germline): SGHVS, FNYEAQ. V lost 1 base to trimming and J lost 3 bases; unmatched junction nucleotides: 6. The CDR3 here is CASSLGVAGGVYNEQFF. The DNA for the CDR3 is TGTGCCAGCAGCTTAGGGGTAGCGGGGGGCGTCTACAATGAGCAGTTCTTC.

The rearrangement links TRBV2 to TRBJ1-2, with D uncertain. Germline V gene sequence: CDR1 SNHLY, CDR2 FYNNEI. There are 13 residues in the CDR3. With 10 bases removed from V and 5 bases from J, the gap between germline ends came to 17 bases. CDR3 sequence: CATLEQRQYGYTF. CDR3 DNA: TGTGCCACCCTTGAACAGAGACAATATGGCTACACCTTC.

The chain has TRBV7-3 and TRBJ2-7; tentative D call: TRBD1 (6 bases). CDR3 length: 13 amino acids. Germline lookup yields CDR1 SGHTA and CDR2 FQGTGA. The V and J ends lost 0 bases and 5 bases respectively, with 8 bases between them. The CDR3 sequence is CASSLTGANEQYF. DNA for the CDR3: TGTGCCAGCAGCTTAACGGGGGCTAACGAGCAGTACTTC.

This sequence joins TRBV29-1 and TRBJ2-3; D is perhaps TRBD2 (5 bases). CDR3 size: 15 residues. V was trimmed by 1 base and J by 6 bases, leaving 17 bases between them. Germline CDR1 SQVTM, CDR2 ANQGSEA. The CDR3 reads CSVEGVGKTGDTQYF. In DNA form, the CDR3 reads TGCAGCGTTGAAGGGGTCGGGAAAACCGGGGATACGCAGTATTTT.

This clonotype appeared once. The chain carries TRBV7-6 and TRBJ2-7, with D uncertain. This CDR3 is 14 amino acids long. V lost 5 bases to trimming and J lost 6 bases, with 17 bases between them. Germline CDR1 reads SGHVS; CDR2 reads FNYEAQ. CDR3 bases: TGTGCCAGCAGCGCAGCGAAGACACCCCGCGAGCAGTACGTC. The encoded protein is CASSAAKTPREQYV.

The V call is TRBV2, the J call TRBJ2-7, with no clear D. Between the trimmed V and J ends, which lost 7 bases and 6 bases, there was a span of 13 bases. The CDR3 sequence is 12 residues long. CDR1 is SNHLY, CDR2 FYNNEI, per germline. The CDR3 region has the DNA TGTGCCAGCAAGAATTCCCGCCGCGAGCAGTACTTC. Translating gives CASKNSRREQYF.

The chain employs TRBV6-1 and TRBJ1-2; 8 bases fit TRBD1. The V gene end was trimmed by 7 bases and the J gene end by 4 bases; junction bases not matched to a gene: 14. The CDR3 loop spans 16 amino acids. Germline V gives CDR1 MNHNS, CDR2 SASEGT. In DNA form, the CDR3 reads TGTGCCAGCACTCTGGGGGGGGCAGGGGGCGGCTATGGCTACACCTTC. Residues: CASTLGGAGGGYGYTF.

The chain recombines TRBV2 with TRBJ2-4; the D gene could be TRBD1 or TRBD2 (5 bases each). Looked up from germline, CDR1 is SNHLY and CDR2 is FYNNEI. There are 9 residues in the CDR3. V was trimmed by 10 bases and J by 12 bases, leaving 10 bases between them. In DNA, the CDR3 is TGTGCCACCCGGGACGGTCAGTACTTC. Its translation: CATRDGQYF.

The sample holds a few counts of this clonotype. This chain joins TRBV6-1 and TRBJ2-2; D possibly matches TRBD1 or TRBD2 (5 bases each). This CDR3 has 14 amino acids. V lost 8 bases and J 9 bases, leaving 19 bases between the germline ends. Germline lookup yields CDR1 MNHNS and CDR2 SASEGT. The CDR3 protein is CASCPWGNGRELFF. The CDR3 DNA reads TGTGCCAGCTGTCCCTGGGGGAACGGCCGGGAGCTGTTTTTT.

The gene calls are TRBV4-1 and TRBJ2-1, with 11 bases fitting TRBD2. From germline, CDR1 is MGHRA and CDR2 YSYEKL. The CDR3 totals 16 residues. Trimming at V came to 4 bases and at J to 3 bases, leaving 5 bases not matched to a gene. The CDR3 spells CASSPLLAGDYNEQFF. CDR3 nucleotide sequence: TGCGCCAGCAGCCCTTTACTAGCGGGGGACTACAATGAGCAGTTCTTC.

In this sample, this clonotype turned up many times. J is TRBJ1-2 and V is TRBV19; D not certain. With 3 bases removed from V and 7 bases from J, the gap between germline ends came to 12 bases. Germline V CDR1 and CDR2: LNHDA, SQIVND (reference sequence). CDR3 length: 13 amino acids. DNA for the CDR3: TGTGCCAGTAGTATTTGGCGACACTCTGGCTACACCTTC. Protein product: CASSIWRHSGYTF.

The V call is TRBV29-1, the J call TRBJ2-7; no clear D gene. The CDR3 is 13 residues long. V was shortened by 3 bases and J by 1 base, with 10 bases between the two germline ends. Germline values: CDR1 SQVTM, CDR2 ANQGSEA. CDR3 loop: CSVEIVGSYEQYF. CDR3 in DNA: TGCAGCGTTGAGATCGTCGGTTCCTACGAGCAGTACTTC.

This clonotype was seen a single time. A single base separates this from a much larger clone, so it may be a read error. J is TRBJ1-1 and V is TRBV7-6; D unresolved. This CDR3 region has 13 residues. Germline CDR1 reads SGHVS; CDR2 reads FNYEAQ. Here the CDR3 reads CASSLGGSAEAIF. CDR3 coding DNA: TGTGCCAGCAGCTTAGGGGGATCAGCTGAAGCTATCTTT. Complete variable domain (other parts from reference TRBV7-6 and TRBJ1-1): GAGVSQSPRYKVTKRGQDVALRCDPISGHVSLYWYRQALGQGPEFLTYFNYEAQQDKSGLPNDRFSAERPEGSISTLTIQRTEQRDSAMYRCASSLGGSAEAIFGQGTRLTVV.

The chain recombines TRBV15 with TRBJ1-1; a weak D match, TRBD1 (6 bases). Trimming removed 4 bases from V and 11 bases from J, with 20 bases in between. CDR3 length: 14 residues. Germline loops: CDR1 LNHNV, CDR2 YYDKDF (reference sequence). Written as DNA, the CDR3 is TGTGCCACCAGCACCTCTCAGGGACAATTGACCGCTTTCTTT. It codes for CATSTSQGQLTAFF.

The chain's CDR3 is CASSPGASGGSYNEQFF. The CDR3 bases are TGTGCCAGCAGCCCAGGGGCTAGCGGGGGATCCTACAATGAGCAGTTCTTC. This rearrangement joins TRBV7-6 to TRBJ2-1, with 10 nucleotides matching TRBD2. The germline V gene encodes CDR1 SGHVS and CDR2 FNYEAQ. J was trimmed by 1 base and V by 5 bases; bases with no gene match: 8. The CDR3 has 17 amino acids.

This clonotype was found many times. The gene calls are TRBV7-6 and TRBJ2-2; 8 nucleotides line up with TRBD2. The CDR3 contains 15 residues. V was pared by 6 bases and J by 5 bases, with 8 bases of the junction left unmatched. Germline CDR1 and CDR2: SGHVS and FNYEAQ. The CDR3 DNA is TGTGCCAGCAGACTACGGGGGGGCGGGACCGGGGAGCTGTTTTTT. Encoded protein: CASRLRGGGTGELFF. Supplemented by reference TRBV7-6 and TRBJ2-2, the full variable domain reads GAGVSQSPRYKVTKRGQDVALRCDPISGHVSLYWYRQALGQGPEFLTYFNYEAQQDKSGLPNDRFSAERPEGSISTLTIQRTEQRDSAMYRCASRLRGGGTGELFFGEGSRLTVL.

The chain uses TRBV29-1 and TRBJ1-2; D gene uncertain. Germline loops: CDR1 SQVTM, CDR2 ANQGSEA. V was pared by 6 bases and J by 3 bases, with 11 bases between. CDR3 length equals 12 residues. In DNA form, the CDR3 reads TGCAGCGTGTTACGGGGAGACTATGGCTACACCTTC. Protein product: CSVLRGDYGYTF.

The V call is TRBV10-3, the J call TRBJ2-2; TRBD2 is a possible D gene (6 bases). The CDR3 spans 14 residues. V was clipped by 10 bases and J by 5 bases, with 17 bases between them. From germline, CDR1 is ENHRY and CDR2 SYGVKD. The chain's CDR3 is CATGDWGETGELFF. DNA of the CDR3: TGTGCCACCGGGGACTGGGGTGAAACCGGGGAGCTGTTTTTT.

This chain connects TRBV7-6 to TRBJ2-1, with D tentatively TRBD1 or TRBD2 (5 bases each). The CDR3 covers 14 residues. V was clipped by 6 bases and J by 5 bases, with 14 bases between them. CDR1 SGHVS and CDR2 FNYEAQ come from the germline V gene. CDR3 in amino acids: CASSPRDGNNEQFF. The CDR3, as DNA: TGTGCCAGCAGTCCCAGGGACGGAAACAATGAGCAGTTCTTC.